The 19 T cell receptor beta chains below were found in one sample sequenced in a study of T cell repertoires in cytomegalovirus infection. Each CDR3 protein gets one entry after TCRdb re-called the reads with MiXCR. The sample consists of 150,000 or so distinct CDR3 sequences, about a sixth of them appearing once. The sample consisted of CD8+ T cells from PBMCs. The receptors were gathered from a human donor in good health (CMV status not recorded). Some clones in this sample may be carry-over from other donors' samples.

CDR3 sequence reads: CASSLNGADTQYF. Here the CDR3 DNA reads TGTGCCAGCAGTTTAAACGGAGCAGATACGCAGTATTTT. V gene TRBV12-3 or TRBV12-4 combines with J gene TRBJ2-3; D is uncertain. The CDR3 contains 13 residues. Trimming pared 2 bases from V and 4 bases from J, leaving 7 bases between.

The V and J genes are TRBV7-9 and TRBJ2-7, with D perhaps matching TRBD1 or TRBD2 (7 bases each). Germline values: CDR1 SEHNR, CDR2 FQNEAQ (reference sequence). CDR3 size: 15 residues. Trimming cost V 5 bases and J 4 bases, with 18 bases left between them. Written as DNA, the CDR3 is TGTGCCAGCAGCATGGAGACAGGGAGGGCATACGAGCAGTACTTC. This codes for CASSMETGRAYEQYF.

As concerns this clonotype: A much larger clone differs by one base, so this may be a read error. The chain combines TRBV27 with TRBJ1-6; D is possibly TRBD1 (5 bases). This CDR3 has 15 amino acids. Germline CDR1 MNHEY, CDR2 SMNVEV (reference sequence). For the CDR3, the DNA is TGTACCAGCAGTCCCACGGGGGGGTCCCCTTCACCCCTCCACTTT. Translated, it gives CTSSPTGGSPSPLHF.

This clonotype was counted a few times. V usage is TRBV28 and J usage is TRBJ2-3; TRBD2 agrees at 11 bases. Germline CDR1 MDHEN, CDR2 SYDVKM. The CDR3 length is 17 residues. The junction had 12 bases not matched to a gene; V was cut back by 6 bases and J by 4 bases. This CDR3 is CASSPWGLAETADTQYF. The CDR3 bases are TGTGCCAGCAGCCCGTGGGGACTAGCGGAGACGGCAGATACGCAGTATTTT.

About this clonotype itself: Since a much larger clone is just one base distant, this may be a read error. The rearrangement links TRBV6-5 to TRBJ2-7, with D possibly being TRBD1 (6 bases). The V gene's germline CDR1 is MNHEY and CDR2 SVGAGI. The CDR3 sequence is 15 residues long. CDR3 sequence: CARSYGDTVSYEQYF. CDR3 nucleotide sequence: TGTGCCCGCAGTTACGGGGACACAGTATCCTACGAGCAGTACTTC.

This clonotype was detected ten times or more. The V and J genes are TRBV7-2 and TRBJ2-7; D is perhaps TRBD2 (5 bases). The CDR3 has 12 residues. The V end was cut by 5 bases, the J end by 3 bases, with 8 bases between. Germline CDR1 SGHTA, CDR2 FQGNSA. As DNA, the CDR3 is TGTGCCAGCAGCCGGACTCTCTACGAGCAGTACTTC. Protein: CASSRTLYEQYF.

The gene calls are TRBV27 and TRBJ2-3, with D possibly being TRBD1 or TRBD2 (5 bases each). The germline V gene has CDR1 MNHEY and CDR2 SMNVEV (reference sequence). Trimming pared 5 bases from V and 2 bases from J, leaving 11 bases between. The CDR3 loop spans 14 amino acids. Here the CDR3 reads CASSRDLFTDTQYF. The CDR3 DNA reads as TGTGCCAGCAGTCGGGACCTTTTCACAGATACGCAGTATTTT.

This clonotype was detected a few times. The V and J genes are TRBV19 and TRBJ1-2; the D is unclear. Per the germline V gene, CDR1 is LNHDA and CDR2 is SQIVND (reference sequence). This CDR3 comprises 15 residues. Trimming stripped 1 base from V and 3 bases from J, with 12 bases between. This CDR3 is CASSIAEAIDYGYTF. The CDR3 nucleotides read TGTGCCAGTAGTATAGCAGAGGCCATTGACTATGGCTACACCTTC.

This rearrangement joins TRBV7-9 to TRBJ2-7; TRBD1 matches 8 bases. The V and J ends lost 4 bases and 0 bases, in that order; junction bases with no gene match: 11. The CDR3 is 17 residues long. CDR1 is SEHNR and CDR2 is FQNEAQ in the germline V gene (reference sequence). CDR3 sequence: CASSSPTKGQGSYEQYF. The CDR3 DNA follows: TGTGCCAGCAGCTCGCCTACTAAAGGACAGGGCTCCTACGAGCAGTACTTC.

This clonotype was detected ten times or more. This rearrangement joins TRBV7-8 to TRBJ1-5; 9 bases are a match to TRBD1. V lost 8 bases, J lost 6 bases, and 5 bases stayed unmatched. The germline gives CDR1 SGHVS, CDR2 FQNEAQ. The CDR3 consists of 13 residues. This CDR3 reads CASSTGGIQPQHF. For the CDR3, the DNA is TGTGCCAGCTCCACAGGGGGCATTCAGCCCCAGCATTTT.

The chain uses TRBV7-2 and TRBJ2-3; 7 bases align to TRBD1. Germline CDR1 reads SGHTA; CDR2 reads FQGNSA. This CDR3 region has 15 residues. V lost 3 bases to trimming and J lost 9 bases; unmatched junction nucleotides: 12. The CDR3 reads CASSLALTGSDTQYF. CDR3 DNA: TGTGCCAGCAGCTTGGCCCTGACAGGGTCTGACACGCAGTATTTT.

The V gene is TRBV5-5, the J gene TRBJ2-5, with D maybe TRBD1 (8 bases). Trimming removed 4 bases at V and 5 bases at J, with 15 bases between. Germline CDR1 SGHKS, CDR2 YYEKEE (reference sequence). The CDR3 is made up of 14 amino acids. CDR3 loop: CASSVDRGGETQYF. CDR3 coding DNA: TGTGCCAGCAGCGTCGACAGGGGAGGGGAGACCCAGTACTTC.

This clonotype came up a few times. This sequence joins TRBV9 and TRBJ2-1; no clear D. This CDR3 spans 15 amino acids. Germline V gene data show CDR1 as SGDLS and CDR2 as YYNGEE. Trimming removed 2 bases at V and 8 bases at J, with 17 bases between. CDR3 residues: CASSVDHLNGYEQFF. The CDR3 DNA reads as TGTGCCAGCAGCGTGGACCACCTGAACGGTTATGAGCAGTTCTTC. Looking up the rest from reference TRBV9 and TRBJ2-1 gives the full variable domain: DSGVTQTPKHLITATGQRVTLRCSPRSGDLSVYWYQQSLDQGLQFLIQYYNGEERAKGNILERFSAQQFPDLHSELNLSSLELGDSALYFCASSVDHLNGYEQFFGPGTRLTVL.

The rearrangement joins TRBV5-4 to TRBJ2-1; the D is unclear. This CDR3 comprises 15 residues. Germline V gene data show CDR1 as SGHNT and CDR2 as YYREEE (reference sequence). The V gene lost 1 base and the J gene lost 4 bases, with 12 bases spanning the gap. CDR3 DNA sequence: TGTGCCAGCAGCTTGAAACCCGCAAGGTACAATGAGCAGTTCTTC. This gives the protein CASSLKPARYNEQFF. Full variable domain (rest looked up from reference TRBV5-4 and TRBJ2-1): ETGVTQSPTHLIKTRGQQVTLRCSSQSGHNTVSWYQQALGQGPQFIFQYYREEENGRGNFPPRFSGLQFPNYSSELNVNALELDDSALYLCASSLKPARYNEQFFGPGTRLTVL.

This clonotype was counted at least ten times. This chain links TRBV7-2 with TRBJ2-1, with no clear D. V lost 5 bases and J lost 0, with 14 bases in between. Germline V gene lookup returns CDR1 SGHTA and CDR2 FQGNSA. The CDR3 is 16 amino acids. CDR3 sequence reads: CASSQDQGSSYNEQFF. For the CDR3, the DNA is TGTGCCAGCAGCCAAGACCAAGGCAGCTCCTACAATGAGCAGTTCTTC.

V is TRBV29-1 and J is TRBJ2-7; D uncertain. CDR1 is SQVTM, CDR2 ANQGSEA, per germline. V lost 4 bases, J lost 3 bases, and 4 bases lay in between. CDR3 size: 10 residues. The CDR3 DNA reads TGCAGCGTTGGGGGCTACGAGCAGTACTTC. Protein sequence: CSVGGYEQYF.

This clonotype was detected a few times. V and J are TRBV20-1 and TRBJ1-1; D is possibly TRBD1 (6 bases). CDR3 length: 16 amino acids. CDR1 is DFQATT, CDR2 SNEGSKA, per germline (reference sequence). V was trimmed by 0 bases and J by 1 base, leaving 15 bases between them. The CDR3 region has the DNA TGCAGTGCTAGAGATAAAGCCGGGACAAGGAACACTGAAGCTTTCTTT. It encodes CSARDKAGTRNTEAFF.

The CDR3 loop is CASSLGSYTEAFF. CDR3 DNA: TGTGCCAGCAGCTTGGGATCGTACACTGAAGCTTTCTTT. The chain joins TRBV5-6 to TRBJ1-1; no firm D call. Trimming pared 0 bases from V and 3 bases from J, leaving 6 bases between. This CDR3 comprises 13 residues. Germline loops: CDR1 SGHDT, CDR2 YYEEEE.

In its sample, this clonotype was seen a few times. The chain joins TRBV29-1 to TRBJ2-7, with 8 bases identical to TRBD2. Looked up from germline, CDR1 is SQVTM and CDR2 is ANQGSEA. Trimming at V came to 5 bases and at J to 6 bases, leaving 9 bases not matched to a gene. There are 13 residues in the CDR3. The CDR3 sequence: CSVFSVAGTEQYF. In DNA, the CDR3 is TGCAGCGTTTTTTCGGTAGCGGGGACCGAGCAGTACTTC.